A selection of T cell receptor beta chains follows, all from one sample in a study of T cell repertoires in cytomegalovirus infection. Their cognate antigens are unknown. TCRdb processed the reads anew with MiXCR; each CDR3 protein has one entry. The sample records under 450,000 distinct CDR3 sequences, approximately 30% being singletons. The material sequenced was cultured PBMCs, taken from culture after CMV antigen stimulation. The source is a human donor in good health (CMV status not recorded). Some clones in this sample may be carry-over from other donors' samples. Each CDR3 is given with its conserved first and last residue. A D gene is named only where the DNA matches it firmly. Clone size is shown for a subset of rows, as once, few, many or a class of expanded clone.

d_call,j_call,cdr3_length,clone_size,v_call,cdr3_aa,cdr3_nt
NA,TRBJ1-2,15,NA,TRBV7-2,CASSLMTATNYGYTF,TGTGCCAGCAGCTTAATGACAGCTACTAACTATGGCTACACCTTC
NA,TRBJ2-7,13,few,TRBV27,CASSFSVSREQYF,TGTGCCAGCAGTTTTAGTGTATCAAGGGAGCAGTACTTC
NA,TRBJ2-5,14,NA,TRBV5-1,CASSLHWRKETQYF,TGCGCCAGCAGCTTACACTGGCGCAAAGAGACCCAGTACTTC
NA,TRBJ1-6,15,NA,TRBV4-3,CASSQVDSSNSPLHF,TGCGCCAGCAGCCAAGTCGACAGTAGTAATTCACCCCTCCACTTT
NA,TRBJ1-6,13,few,TRBV19,CASRDNYNSPLHF,TGTGCCAGTAGGGACAACTATAATTCACCCCTCCACTTT
NA,TRBJ2-5,14,NA,TRBV6-1,CASSERGYQETQYF,TGTGCCAGCAGTGAACGGGGGTACCAAGAGACCCAGTACTTC
TRBD2,TRBJ2-1,17,few,TRBV19,CASSGSLLAGVDNEQFF,TGTGCCAGTAGCGGATCCTTACTAGCGGGAGTTGACAATGAGCAGTTCTTC
TRBD2,TRBJ2-1,16,NA,TRBV7-4,CASSFTGTSIDYEQFF,TGTGCCAGCAGCTTCACCGGGACTAGTATCGACTATGAGCAGTTCTTC
NA,TRBJ1-1,14,NA,TRBV12-3/TRBV12-4,CASSFITAVAEAFF,TGTGCCAGCAGTTTTATTACAGCGGTCGCTGAAGCTTTCTTT
TRBD2,TRBJ2-1,19,NA,TRBV6-1,CASSERVAGGPSSYNEQFF,TGTGCCAGCAGTGAAAGGGTAGCGGGAGGCCCTAGCTCCTACAATGAGCAGTTCTTC
TRBD1,TRBJ1-5,16,NA,TRBV5-6,CASTDWRGQFNQPQHF,TGTGCCAGCACCGATTGGAGGGGACAGTTCAATCAGCCCCAGCATTTT
TRBD2,TRBJ2-4,14,NA,TRBV28,CASSPAGAGGIQYF,TGTGCCAGCAGTCCAGCGGGAGCGGGTGGCATTCAGTACTTC
NA,TRBJ2-3,16,NA,TRBV4-3,CASSQDRWGIGDTQYF,TGCGCCAGCAGCCAAGATCGATGGGGGATTGGAGATACGCAGTATTTT
NA,TRBJ2-3,13,NA,TRBV24-1,CATSEGPTDTQYF,TGTGCCACCAGTGAGGGACCCACAGATACGCAGTATTTT
NA,TRBJ1-4,14,NA,TRBV6-1,CASRPGTTSSKLFF,TGTGCCAGCAGGCCCGGGACAACCTCTTCAAAACTGTTTTTT
NA,TRBJ1-2,13,NA,TRBV14,CASSYGPKGGYTF,TGTGCCAGCAGCTACGGGCCTAAAGGGGGCTACACCTTC
TRBD2,TRBJ2-1,15,NA,TRBV9,CASSVGLAGEGEQFF,TGTGCCAGCAGCGTAGGACTAGCGGGAGAGGGTGAGCAGTTCTTC
NA,TRBJ2-3,16,NA,TRBV7-2,CASSLAVGDLTVTQYF,TGTGCCAGCAGCTTAGCGGTAGGGGACTTGACAGTTACGCAGTATTTT
NA,TRBJ1-3,15,NA,TRBV19,CASSISRTAGNTIYF,TGTGCCAGTAGTATCTCCAGGACTGCTGGAAACACCATATATTTT
NA,TRBJ2-7,13,few,TRBV6-1,CASTTGGTSEQYF,TGTGCCAGCACCACCGGAGGCACGAGTGAGCAGTACTTC